The subject of this entry is one T cell receptor beta chain. There is no known antigen for this receptor. Nothing much larger sits one base from this clone, and base qualities are not available. TCRbeta CDR3 regions were amplified from genomic DNA by means of the immunoSEQ Assay, a bias-controlled multiplex PCR. Per the authors' processing: Nucleated cell counts per sample were estimated from amplification of reference gene primers within the assay. To quantify the absolute abundance of each unique TCRbeta CDR3 rearrangement, sequence reads were collapsed and filtered. For each sample, productive Simpson clonality was calculated by taking the square root of Simpson's diversity index across productive rearrangements. This immuneACCESS table, as held by TCRdb, lists in-frame sequences with V and J called but not all clones. Of the missing ones, under half trace to an unresolved V gene in checked studies; the others have no known cause. The D gene and trimming were derived from the DNA, and the V and J assignments and clone size from that table. In all, the sample holds under 45,000 clones, and more than 75% of those were seen once. About 4% of the sample lies in the top ten.

The CDR3 sequence holds 20 residues, the cysteine and phenylalanine included. Only the CDR3 DNA stays, 60 bases, in frame from base 1. Trimming leaves V shorter by 4 bases and J shorter by 0 bases, with the junction holding 16 bases beyond the gene matches. The germline V gene supplies CDR1 KGHDR and CDR2 SFDVKD. One collaborating source in Seattle enrolled patients during active infection and followed them longitudinally through the course of disease. Collaborating institutions collected whole blood in K2EDTA tubes following their own protocols. Collaborator samples were shipped for TCRbeta analysis as frozen whole blood, isolated PBMCs, or DNA extracted from either sample type. These data are taken from a study of blood T cell repertoires in COVID-19 (dated by TCRdb to about 2020). At the level of the whole study: The collaborator samples originated in the United States, Italy and Spain and spanned the acute and convalescent phases of COVID-19. The prospective study material was composed of cDNA or gDNA derived from T cells, B-cell-depleted T cells, or PBMCs. The dataset comprised deeply sampled blood TCRbeta repertoires from subjects exposed to, actively infected with, or recovered from COVID-19. The repertoires were released in a freely available public database intended as a resource for research on the immune response to SARS-CoV-2. The samples were drawn from the first 160 participants of the ongoing ImmuneRACE study and from over a thousand subjects provided by 6 global collaborators. Sample metadata almost always included a de-identified subject ID, COVID-19 status, age in years and sex. Where available, HLA class I and class II types were taken from metadata supplied by the sample provider and were not determined by assay-based typing. General conclusions and limits of the study: The amount of clinical and demographic metadata varied by source and participant and was provided uncurated.

Material: peripheral blood. The TCR sequence derives from a man aged 35 to 55 with COVID-19, enrolled during active disease. The rearranged segments are TRBV24-1 and TRBJ2-1, with 8 central nucleotides matching TRBD1. The DNA sequence reads TGTGCCACCAGTGACCCACCTGGACAGGGCCCCAGTAGCTCCTACAATGAGCAGTTCTTC. The translation is CATSDPPGQGPSSSYNEQFF.